This T cell receptor beta chain was identified in a study of blood T cell repertoires in COVID-19. Overall study: In each case, the material was cDNA or gDNA derived from T cells, B-cell-depleted T cells, or PBMCs.

Germline CDR1 reads MNHEY; CDR2 reads SVGEGT. The ends lost 1 base at V and 4 bases at J; junction bases unmatched: 6. The CDR3 covers 15 residues. This clone was recorded a few times. TCRdb's copy holds only in-frame clones and misses some; the assay was immunoSEQ multiplex PCR. The sample includes 200,000 to 250,000 clones, 80% of them seen just once. Sequenced input: PBMCs or T cells enriched from blood (not recorded which). This TCR derives from a young man with acute COVID-19. This chain links TRBV6-2 or TRBV6-3 with TRBJ1-2; TRBD1 matches at 7 bases. In DNA form, the CDR3 reads TGTGCCAGCAGTTACTTGGAGGGGGCAGCCTATGGCTACACCTTC. This translates into CASSYLEGAAYGYTF.